The source of this T cell receptor beta chain is a study of T cells in Graves' hyperthyroidism and ophthalmopathy. RNA transcripts served as the template for amplifying TCR beta CDR3 regions. Using the HTBI primer set, a first-round RT-PCR was run on the TCR CDR3. Each CDR3 protein gets one entry after TCRdb re-called the multiplex PCR reads with MiXCR. The repertoire holds hundreds of thousands of distinct CDR3 sequences, with about 20% as singletons. The CDR3 runs to 15 residues. J lost 5 bases, V lost 3 bases, and 6 bases had no gene match. Germline loops: CDR1 SEHNR, CDR2 FQNEAQ (reference sequence). The sample holds a few counts of this clonotype. Ophthalmopathy patients showed a Clinical Activity Score of at least 3, NOSPECS grade of at least 4 and duration under 3 months. On the basis of clinical symptoms, serum thyroxine and TRAb, thyroid ultrasound and orbital computed tomography, diagnoses were made.

The sequencing input was blood. The sequence was collected from a man aged 40-49 years with Graves' ophthalmopathy. The rearrangement uses TRBV7-9 and TRBJ2-1; 8 bases agree with TRBD2. CDR3 sequence: CASSFTGGTHNEQFF. The DNA for the CDR3 is TGTGCCAGCAGCTTTACGGGGGGGACCCACAATGAGCAGTTCTTC.